These 13 T cell receptor beta chains came from one sample sequenced in a study of blood T cell repertoires in COVID-19. Libraries were prepared by immunoSEQ multiplex PCR; TCRdb keeps only in-frame clonotypes and omits some of them. The sample consists of about 380,000 clones, about 90% of them appearing once. Sequenced: PBMCs or T cells enriched from blood (not recorded which). The receptors here all came from a man younger than 45 who had recovered from COVID-19.

J is TRBJ2-1 and V is TRBV24-1; D uncertain. The CDR3 totals 13 residues. Per germline, CDR1 KGHDR and CDR2 SFDVKD. Between the trimmed V and J ends, which lost 1 base and 6 bases, there was a span of 6 bases. CDR3 sequence reads: CATSDLKLNEQFF. In nucleotides, the CDR3 is TGTGCCACCAGTGATTTAAAGCTCAATGAGCAGTTCTTC.

The V gene is TRBV5-4, the J gene TRBJ1-4, with 11 bases lining up with TRBD1. V lost 4 bases to trimming and J lost 9 bases; unmatched junction nucleotides: 8. CDR3 length equals 15 residues. Germline V gene sequence: CDR1 SGHNT, CDR2 YYREEE (reference sequence). Here the CDR3 reads CASSPGTGGVQKLFF. CDR3 bases: TGTGCCAGCAGCCCCGGGACAGGGGGGGTGCAAAAACTGTTTTTT. Drawing the rest from reference TRBV5-4 and TRBJ1-4, the complete variable domain is ETGVTQSPTHLIKTRGQQVTLRCSSQSGHNTVSWYQQALGQGPQFIFQYYREEENGRGNFPPRFSGLQFPNYSSELNVNALELDDSALYLCASSPGTGGVQKLFFGSGTQLSVL.

This clone was counted a single time. The sample holds other DNA sequences that translate to the same CDR3. The chain employs TRBV10-3 and TRBJ2-3, with a tentative D call TRBD2 (6 bases). V was trimmed by 8 bases and J by 0 bases, leaving 6 bases between them. The CDR3 totals 12 residues. Germline V gene lookup returns CDR1 ENHRY and CDR2 SYGVKD. In nucleotides, the CDR3 is TGTGCCATCGGGGGGAGCACAGATACGCAGTATTTT. It translates to CAIGGSTDTQYF.

V usage is TRBV5-1 and J usage is TRBJ1-2, with D possibly being TRBD1 (6 bases). V was pared by 1 base and J by 4 bases, with 8 bases between. CDR1 and CDR2 from the germline V gene are SGHRS and YFSETQ. The CDR3 runs 13 residues. The CDR3 reads CASSLLDSYGYTF. The CDR3 DNA reads TGCGCCAGCAGCTTGTTGGACAGCTATGGCTACACCTTC.

This chain joins TRBV27 and TRBJ1-2; perhaps TRBD1 as D (5 bases). Germline V gene sequence: CDR1 MNHEY, CDR2 SMNVEV (reference sequence). This CDR3 comprises 15 residues. V lost 4 bases to trimming and J lost 4 bases, with 16 bases between them. In DNA, the CDR3 is TGTGCCAGCAGTTGGGGAGGGGACGGCCTCTATGGCTACACCTTC. This gives the protein CASSWGGDGLYGYTF.

This chain uses TRBV9 with TRBJ2-5, with D tentatively TRBD2 (5 bases). The CDR3 contains 13 residues. V lost 2 bases, J lost 5 bases, and 10 bases lay in between. The germline gives CDR1 SGDLS, CDR2 YYNGEE. The CDR3 reads CASSVTSWETQYF. CDR3 in DNA: TGTGCCAGCAGCGTCACTAGTTGGGAGACCCAGTACTTC.

The chain recombines TRBV7-2 with TRBJ2-4, with unresolved D. The germline CDR1 and CDR2 sequences are SGHTA and FQGNSA. The CDR3 is 13 amino acids. Trimming took 1 base from V and 6 from J, leaving 7 bases between them. CDR3 in DNA: TGTGCCAGCAGCTTAGTCCACTTAAACATTCAGTACTTC. Translated, it gives CASSLVHLNIQYF.

CDR3 DNA sequence: TGTGCCAGCTGTTTGCGGGATACGCAGTATTTT. Encoded protein: CASCLRDTQYF. The rearrangement joins TRBV2 to TRBJ2-3; D not resolved. The CDR3 contains 11 residues. CDR1 is SNHLY and CDR2 is FYNNEI in the germline V gene. Trimming stripped 8 bases from V and 6 bases from J, with 9 bases between. Full variable domain (missing parts from reference TRBV2 and TRBJ2-3): EPEVTQTPSHQVTQMGQEVILRCVPISNHLYFYWYRQILGQKVEFLVSFYNNEISEKSEIFDDQFSVERPDGSNFTLKIRSTKLEDSAMYFCASCLRDTQYFGPGTRLTVL.

This clone was seen only once. This sequence joins TRBV6-1 and TRBJ2-6; D is uncertain. Per the germline V gene, CDR1 is MNHNS and CDR2 is SASEGT. This CDR3 is built from 18 residues. V was trimmed by 4 bases and J by 0 bases, leaving 16 bases between them. The CDR3 here is CASSVAFTTLSGANVLTF. For the CDR3, the DNA is TGTGCCAGCAGTGTGGCTTTTACAACCCTCTCTGGGGCCAACGTCCTGACTTTC.

The CDR3 is CASSYPGQNQPQHF. For the CDR3, the DNA is TGCGCCAGCAGCTACCCGGGACAGAATCAGCCCCAGCATTTT. The gene calls are TRBV4-1 and TRBJ1-5; 7 nucleotides line up with TRBD1. Germline lookup yields CDR1 MGHRA and CDR2 YSYEKL. V was pared by 5 bases and J by 4 bases, with 5 bases of the junction left unmatched. This CDR3 has 14 residues.

The V gene is TRBV7-9, the J gene TRBJ2-1; 11 bases line up with TRBD1. This CDR3 is 15 amino acids long. After removal of 5 bases from V and 7 bases from J, the junction contained 7 bases not matched to a gene. CDR1 and CDR2 (germline): SEHNR, FQNEAQ (reference sequence). CDR3 sequence (DNA): TGTGCCAGCAGCCCGGGACAGGGGGTTCGAAATGAGCAGTTCTTC. Residues: CASSPGQGVRNEQFF.

This chain joins TRBV18 and TRBJ2-3, with unresolved D. This CDR3 has 13 residues. Per the germline V gene, CDR1 is KGHSH and CDR2 is LQKENI. V was shortened by 4 bases and J by 3 bases, with 8 bases between the two germline ends. CDR3 DNA sequence: TGTGCCAGCTCACTCACAGCTACAGATACGCAGTATTTT. It encodes CASSLTATDTQYF.

This clone was detected many times. The rearrangement uses TRBV4-1 and TRBJ1-6; 8 nucleotides line up with TRBD1. CDR1 is MGHRA, CDR2 YSYEKL, per germline. Germline trimming cut 4 bases from V and 7 bases from J; bases unmatched to any gene: 12. The CDR3 runs to 17 residues. The chain's CDR3 is CASSRDPSGGGNSPLHF. CDR3 bases: TGCGCCAGCAGCCGCGACCCCTCAGGGGGCGGGAATTCACCCCTCCACTTT.